These 18 T cell receptor beta chains were sequenced from one sample in a study of shared clonotypes between healthy human individuals. Some clones are missing from TCRdb's copy, which holds only in-frame ones; the method was immunoSEQ multiplex PCR. The data hold approximately 600,000 clones, with approximately 95% observed a single time. Naive CD8 isolation took CD45RO-negative cells positively selected for CCR7 and excluded terminally differentiated effector memory CD45RA+ cells. Specimen: naive CD8+ T cells sorted from blood. The receptors here all came from a woman younger than 45 in good health.

The chain combines TRBV11-2 with TRBJ1-1, with D maybe TRBD1 (6 bases). CDR3 length: 14 residues. Trimming stripped 7 bases from V and 4 bases from J, with 16 bases between. The germline gives CDR1 SGHAT, CDR2 FQNNGV. This CDR3 reads CASNLQGMSTEAFF. The CDR3 DNA follows: TGTGCCAGCAACCTACAGGGAATGAGCACTGAAGCTTTCTTT.

About this clone itself: One end of the junction does not line up with germline, which may come from a read error. The chain carries TRBV16 and TRBJ2-7, with a tentative D call TRBD1 (6 bases). This CDR3 contains 12 residues. The V gene's germline CDR1 is KGHSY and CDR2 FQNENV. The CDR3 loop is CASSLRTVPGTF. The DNA of the CDR3 is TGTGCCAGCAGCCTTCGGACAGTTCCAGGGACCTTC.

Only one count was recorded for this clone. J is TRBJ1-3 and V is TRBV2, with 8 bases matching TRBD1. Trimming removed 6 bases from V and 0 bases from J; junction bases left unmatched: 4. CDR1 and CDR2 from the germline V gene are SNHLY and FYNNEI. The CDR3 totals 15 residues. CDR3 coding DNA: TGTGCCAGCAGGGTTGGGACAGGCTCTGGAAACACCATATATTTT. Translated: CASRVGTGSGNTIYF.

This clone came up a few times. V and J are TRBV7-8 and TRBJ2-7; 12 bases align to TRBD1. This CDR3 contains 12 residues. V gave up 11 bases and J gave up 5 bases; unmatched junction bases: 4. In germline, CDR1 is SGHVS, CDR2 FQNEAQ. The CDR3: CAGGTGGHEQYF. CDR3 nucleotides: TGTGCCGGCGGGACAGGGGGCCACGAGCAGTACTTC.

With regard to this clone: Other DNA sequences in this specimen translate into the identical CDR3. This chain joins TRBV28 and TRBJ2-5; D is possibly TRBD2 (6 bases). Matching the DNA end better, TRBJ2-7 makes the J call doubtful. Germline CDR1 MDHEN, CDR2 SYDVKM. This CDR3 is built from 14 residues. CDR3 residues: CASSFPGESYEQYF. CDR3 bases: TGTGCCAGCAGTTTCCCGGGGGAATCCTACGAGCAGTACTTC.

The genes are TRBV2 and TRBJ1-1; D is perhaps TRBD1 (6 bases). V was shortened by 6 bases and J by 10 bases, with 12 bases between the two germline ends. Germline CDR1 and CDR2: SNHLY and FYNNEI. CDR3 length equals 11 residues. CDR3 sequence (DNA): TGTGCCAGCAGCCTTACAGGGTTAGCTTTCTTT. This sequence encodes CASSLTGLAFF.

The chain has TRBV5-4 and TRBJ2-7, with D unclear. Germline CDR1 is SGHNT and CDR2 is YYREEE (reference sequence). The germline V and J ends were trimmed by 4 bases and 6 bases, with 11 bases remaining between them. This CDR3 has 12 amino acids. The CDR3 protein is CASSVGFSEQYF. The CDR3 DNA sequence: TGTGCCAGCAGCGTAGGTTTCTCCGAGCAGTACTTC.

This clone was seen only once. The CDR3 DNA reads as TGTGCCAGCAGTGTCCGGACTAGCGGGAGGGCGTACGAGCAGTACTTC. Protein sequence: CASSVRTSGRAYEQYF. This chain links TRBV2 with TRBJ2-7, with 15 bases identical to TRBD2. CDR3 size: 16 residues. J gave up 4 bases and V 4 bases, and 5 bases lay outside the gene matches. In germline, CDR1 is SNHLY, CDR2 FYNNEI.

The sample holds one count of this clone. V gene TRBV30 combines with J gene TRBJ1-1, with 11 bases identical to TRBD1. Trimming removed 2 bases from V and 3 bases from J; junction bases left unmatched: 2. The CDR3 runs to 14 residues. Per germline, CDR1 GTSNPN and CDR2 SVGIG (reference sequence). The CDR3 sequence is CAWSPGQGDTEAFF. Here the CDR3 DNA reads TGTGCCTGGAGTCCGGGACAGGGGGACACTGAAGCTTTCTTT.

The V and J genes are TRBV4-1 and TRBJ2-2; no reliable D call. V was shortened by 3 bases and J by 8 bases, with 7 bases between the two germline ends. CDR1 and CDR2 (germline): MGHRA, YSYEKL. This CDR3 region has 12 residues. DNA for the CDR3: TGCGCCAGCAGCCATAGGGAAGGGGAGCTGTTTTTT. It yields the protein CASSHREGELFF.

The chain uses TRBV4-1 and TRBJ1-1; D is ambiguous. Per germline, CDR1 MGHRA and CDR2 YSYEKL. CDR3 size: 15 residues. V was cut by 1 base and J by 1 base, with 10 bases left in between. CDR3 sequence reads: CASSQVKAANTEAFF. For the CDR3, the DNA is TGCGCCAGCAGCCAAGTCAAGGCCGCGAACACTGAAGCTTTCTTT.

This chain joins TRBV28 and TRBJ2-7; tentatively, D is TRBD1 (7 bases). Germline CDR1 is MDHEN and CDR2 is SYDVKM. Deletions cut 6 bases from V and 0 bases from J, with 18 bases between. CDR3 length: 16 amino acids. The DNA for the CDR3 is TGTGCCAGCAGCCTAGACAGGGTCGGGAGCTCCTACGAGCAGTACTTC. Translated: CASSLDRVGSSYEQYF. The full variable domain, rest sourced from reference TRBV28 and TRBJ2-7, is DVKVTQSSRYLVKRTGEKVFLECVQDMDHENMFWYRQDPGLGLRLIYFSYDVKMKEKGDIPEGYSVSREKKERFSLILESASTNQTSMYLCASSLDRVGSSYEQYFGPGTRLTVT.

The V and J genes are TRBV5-1 and TRBJ1-3; TRBD1 is a possible D gene (6 bases). Trimming shortened V by 4 bases and J by 4 bases, and 18 bases separated the two germline ends. The CDR3 has 16 residues. Germline-derived CDR1 and CDR2 are SGHRS and YFSETQ. This chain's CDR3 is CASSPKGGLKGNTIYF. The CDR3 DNA reads TGCGCCAGCAGCCCTAAAGGGGGACTTAAGGGAAACACCATATATTTT.

The rearrangement joins TRBV7-9 to TRBJ1-2; D gene uncertain. V gave up 10 bases and J gave up 8 bases, with 11 bases separating them. Germline V CDR1 and CDR2: SEHNR, FQNEAQ (reference sequence). This CDR3 comprises 10 residues. The CDR3 here is CATEGGGYTF. The CDR3 DNA sequence: TGTGCCACCGAGGGCGGCGGCTACACCTTC.

Worth noting for this clone: The sample holds other DNA sequences that translate to the same CDR3. The chain links TRBV11-2 to TRBJ1-1; D remains unclear. The CDR3 covers 12 residues. Trimming shortened V by 1 base and J by 8 bases, and 8 bases separated the two germline ends. Germline V gives CDR1 SGHAT, CDR2 FQNNGV. This chain's CDR3 is CASSLVGTEAFF. CDR3 nucleotides: TGTGCCAGCAGCTTAGTTGGTACAGAAGCTTTCTTT. The full variable domain, rest sourced from reference TRBV11-2 and TRBJ1-1, is EAGVAQSPRYKIIEKRQSVAFWCNPISGHATLYWYQQILGQGPKLLIQFQNNGVVDDSQLPKDRFSAERLKGVDSTLKIQPAKLEDSAVYLCASSLVGTEAFFGQGTRLTVV.

This sequence joins TRBV25-1 and TRBJ1-2, with D unresolved. This CDR3 contains 12 residues. From germline, CDR1 is MGHDK and CDR2 SYGVNS. The V end lost 5 bases, the J end lost 3 bases, and 7 bases lay between the germline ends. DNA of the CDR3: TGTGCCAGCAGTAGCGGCCACTATGGCTACACCTTC. Protein: CASSSGHYGYTF.

The V gene is TRBV28, the J gene TRBJ2-1; 8 nucleotides match TRBD2. Germline V gene lookup returns CDR1 MDHEN and CDR2 SYDVKM. J gave up 5 bases and V 4 bases, and 7 bases lay outside the gene matches. This CDR3 spans 15 amino acids. CDR3 DNA sequence: TGTGCCAGCAGTTCGAGCGGGAGAGTAAACAATGAGCAGTTCTTC. Protein: CASSSSGRVNNEQFF. The entire variable domain, with the rest obtained from reference TRBV28 and TRBJ2-1, is as follows: DVKVTQSSRYLVKRTGEKVFLECVQDMDHENMFWYRQDPGLGLRLIYFSYDVKMKEKGDIPEGYSVSREKKERFSLILESASTNQTSMYLCASSSSGRVNNEQFFGPGTRLTVL.

This sequence joins TRBV6-5 and TRBJ1-5; D is perhaps TRBD1 (6 bases). The CDR3 has 14 residues. The V and J ends lost 4 bases and 3 bases respectively, with 10 bases between them. The germline V gene encodes CDR1 MNHEY and CDR2 SVGAGI. The CDR3 DNA reads TGTGCCAGCAGTTTAGGGGGACCCAATCAGCCCCAGCATTTT. Protein product: CASSLGGPNQPQHF.